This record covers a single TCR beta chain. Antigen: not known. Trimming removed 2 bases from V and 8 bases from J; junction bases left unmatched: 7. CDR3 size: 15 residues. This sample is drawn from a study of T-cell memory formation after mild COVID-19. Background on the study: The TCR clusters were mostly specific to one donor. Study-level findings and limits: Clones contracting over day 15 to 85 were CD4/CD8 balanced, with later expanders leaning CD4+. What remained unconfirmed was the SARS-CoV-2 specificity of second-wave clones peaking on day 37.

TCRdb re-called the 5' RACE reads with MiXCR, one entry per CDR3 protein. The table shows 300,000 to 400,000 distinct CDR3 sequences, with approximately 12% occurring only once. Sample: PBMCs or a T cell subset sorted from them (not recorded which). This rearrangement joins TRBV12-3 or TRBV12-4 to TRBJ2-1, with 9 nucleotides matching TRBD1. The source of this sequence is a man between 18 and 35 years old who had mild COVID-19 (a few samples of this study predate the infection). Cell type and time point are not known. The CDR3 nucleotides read TGTGCCAGCAGTTTACAGACAGGGGGGCTGGATGAGCAGTTCTTC. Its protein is CASSLQTGGLDEQFF.